The 10 T cell receptor beta chains reported below all come from one sample, sequenced in a study of blood T cells in healthy people across ages. Combining a sample-barcoded 5' primer with a J-beta primer mix, a second PCR ran for about 6 to 12 cycles. TCRdb re-called the 5' RACE reads with MiXCR, one entry per CDR3 protein. The table lists 550,000 to 750,000 distinct CDR3 sequences, over 20% of them singletons. What was sequenced was blood. The receptors were gathered from a man between 65 and 79 years old in good health.

The table lists this clonotype with many counts. The chain couples TRBV4-3 to TRBJ2-3; the D is unclear. V dropped 1 base and J dropped 0 bases, with 8 bases sitting between them. This CDR3 region has 15 residues. Germline CDR1 reads LGHNA; CDR2 reads YSLEER. Written as DNA, the CDR3 is TGCGCCAGCAGCCAAGGTGGTTCTAGCACAGATACGCAGTATTTT. It encodes CASSQGGSSTDTQYF.

The chain combines TRBV20-1 with TRBJ2-7; 7 positions match TRBD2. This CDR3 is 14 amino acids long. J was trimmed by 4 bases and V by 5 bases; bases with no gene match: 11. Germline CDR1 and CDR2: DFQATT and SNEGSKA (reference sequence). The CDR3 spells CSAVTSEGNYEQYF. The CDR3 nucleotides read TGCAGTGCTGTAACTAGCGAGGGGAATTACGAGCAGTACTTC.

The genes are TRBV18 and TRBJ2-3; TRBD2 matches 7 bases. Germline trimming cut 3 bases from V and 5 bases from J; bases unmatched to any gene: 8. The CDR3 has 15 amino acids. The germline V gene encodes CDR1 KGHSH and CDR2 LQKENI. This CDR3 reads CASSPGVQRGDTQYF. Here the CDR3 DNA reads TGTGCCAGCTCACCCGGGGTCCAGCGGGGAGATACGCAGTATTTT.

The sample holds a few counts of this clonotype. The chain recombines TRBV28 with TRBJ1-1, with 8 bases lining up with TRBD1. Germline loops: CDR1 MDHEN, CDR2 SYDVKM. The J segment lost 5 bases and the V segment lost 7 bases, leaving 12 bases of the junction unmatched. The CDR3 has 15 residues. The CDR3 region is CASNVAHRGGTEAFF. DNA for the CDR3: TGTGCCAGCAATGTCGCCCACAGGGGGGGAACTGAAGCTTTCTTT. The full variable domain, its missing parts supplied by reference TRBV28 and TRBJ1-1, is DVKVTQSSRYLVKRTGEKVFLECVQDMDHENMFWYRQDPGLGLRLIYFSYDVKMKEKGDIPEGYSVSREKKERFSLILESASTNQTSMYLCASNVAHRGGTEAFFGQGTRLTVV.

This clonotype was counted only a few times. CDR3 nucleotides: TGTGCCAGCAGCTTAGAAGGCGCAGACTACACCTTC. Protein product: CASSLEGADYTF. V and J are TRBV11-2 and TRBJ1-2; unclear D gene. Deletions cut 0 bases from V and 10 bases from J, with 9 bases between. This CDR3 contains 12 residues. The germline V gene has CDR1 SGHAT and CDR2 FQNNGV.

This clonotype was counted only a few times. The chain joins TRBV20-1 to TRBJ2-5, with D possibly matching TRBD2 (5 bases). The CDR3 runs to 11 residues. V was trimmed by 7 bases and J by 5 bases, leaving 11 bases between them. CDR1 DFQATT and CDR2 SNEGSKA come from the germline V gene (reference sequence). CDR3 region: CSGLPGETQYF. The CDR3 coding sequence is TGCAGTGGGCTCCCGGGGGAGACCCAGTACTTC.

The chain recombines TRBV24-1 with TRBJ2-7; D remains unclear. Germline CDR1 KGHDR, CDR2 SFDVKD. There are 13 residues in the CDR3. The germline V and J ends were trimmed by 7 bases and 0 bases, with 9 bases remaining between them. In DNA form, the CDR3 reads TGTGCCACCAGAGGGTCGAGCTCCTACGAGCAGTACTTC. Its translation is CATRGSSSYEQYF.

There are a few counts of this clonotype. The chain links TRBV7-9 to TRBJ1-1; tentatively, D is TRBD1 (5 bases). Trimming took off 0 bases at V and 6 bases at J, with 8 bases between the two ends. CDR1 and CDR2 from the germline V gene are SEHNR and FQNEAQ (reference sequence). This CDR3 has 13 residues. In DNA form, the CDR3 reads TGTGCCAGCAGCTTAGCTCGAGGGGCTGAAGCTTTCTTT. Residues: CASSLARGAEAFF. Full variable domain (remainder filled in from reference TRBV7-9 and TRBJ1-1): DTGVSQNPRHKITKRGQNVTFRCDPISEHNRLYWYRQTLGQGPEFLTYFQNEAQLEKSRLLSDRFSAERPKGSFSTLEIQRTEQGDSAMYLCASSLARGAEAFFGQGTRLTVV.

This clonotype was seen a handful of times. The chain recombines TRBV20-1 with TRBJ2-3; D uncertain. The CDR3 loop spans 13 amino acids. Germline V lookup: CDR1 DFQATT, CDR2 SNEGSKA (reference sequence). V lost 0 bases, J lost 4 bases, and 8 bases lay in between. In DNA, the CDR3 is TGCAGTGCTAGAGACCAAGGACCAGATACGCAGTATTTT. Amino acid sequence: CSARDQGPDTQYF.

This clonotype was observed a few times. The chain couples TRBV7-9 to TRBJ2-3; 7 bases line up with TRBD1. J gave up 2 bases and V 5 bases, and 7 bases lay outside the gene matches. Germline-derived CDR1 and CDR2 are SEHNR and FQNEAQ (reference sequence). CDR3 size: 15 residues. The CDR3 region is CASSIGQVITDTQYF. The CDR3 DNA follows: TGTGCCAGCAGCATCGGACAGGTCATCACAGATACGCAGTATTTT.